Each of the 11 T cell receptor beta chains below was sequenced from the same sample in a study of blood T cell repertoires in COVID-19. The data were produced by immunoSEQ multiplex PCR, yet TCRdb's version contains in-frame clones alone and is incomplete. The repertoire holds tens of thousands of clones, with approximately 89% as singletons. The material sequenced was peripheral blood. The receptor set was obtained from a man aged 60 to 75 with active or convalescent COVID-19.

The gene calls are TRBV19 and TRBJ1-5; D not certain. The germline V and J ends were trimmed by 5 bases and 1 base, with 12 bases remaining between them. The CDR3 runs to 15 residues. Germline lookup yields CDR1 LNHDA and CDR2 SQIVND (reference sequence). CDR3 coding DNA: TGTGCCAGTAGTCATCACGGGGAAAGCAATCAGCCCCAGCATTTT. This sequence encodes CASSHHGESNQPQHF.

The chain couples TRBV5-1 to TRBJ1-1; D unclear. Germline CDR1 reads SGHRS; CDR2 reads YFSETQ. The CDR3 is made up of 13 amino acids. The V gene lost 2 bases and the J gene lost 7 bases, with 12 bases spanning the gap. For the CDR3, the DNA is TGCGCCAGCAGCTTAGGTGCAGGAATTGAAGCTTTCTTT. Residues: CASSLGAGIEAFF.

J is TRBJ1-5 and V is TRBV6-6; D unresolved. Germline V gene lookup returns CDR1 MNHNY and CDR2 SVGAGI (reference sequence). V lost 5 bases and J lost 11, with 13 bases in between. CDR3 length equals 12 residues. The CDR3 DNA sequence: TGTGCCAGCAGTGCCACAATCGGGGCCCAGCATTTT. Its protein product is CASSATIGAQHF.

This clone was detected once. The V gene is TRBV28, the J gene TRBJ1-2, with a tentative D call TRBD1 (5 bases). There are 11 residues in the CDR3. Trimming cost V 4 bases and J 8 bases, with 8 bases left between them. Per the germline V gene, CDR1 is MDHEN and CDR2 is SYDVKM. CDR3 amino acids: CASSWGRGYTF. The CDR3 coding sequence is TGTGCCAGCAGTTGGGGCAGGGGCTACACCTTC.

The chain carries TRBV2 and TRBJ2-7; TRBD1 aligns across 7 bases. Germline V CDR1 and CDR2: SNHLY, FYNNEI. V was clipped by 6 bases and J by 4 bases; unmatched bases: 3. The CDR3 extends over 12 amino acids. CDR3 protein: CASSIQGYEQYV. DNA of the CDR3: TGTGCCAGCAGCATACAGGGGTACGAGCAGTACGTC.

V is TRBV6-6 and J is TRBJ1-3; D not resolved. Germline lookup yields CDR1 MNHNY and CDR2 SVGAGI (reference sequence). The germline V and J ends were trimmed by 4 bases and 4 bases, with 11 bases remaining between them. This CDR3 has 14 amino acids. The DNA of the CDR3 is TGTGCCAGCAGTTCCCCGGTCCCGGGAAACACCATATATTTT. It is translated as CASSSPVPGNTIYF.

The chain employs TRBV6-5 and TRBJ1-2; 7 bases match TRBD1. The CDR3 has 15 residues. The V gene's germline CDR1 is MNHEY and CDR2 SVGAGI. V lost 1 base and J lost 2; bases outside the gene matches: 4. Written as DNA, the CDR3 is TGTGCCAGCAGTTACTGGACAGGATTGAACTATGGCTACACCTTC. As protein: CASSYWTGLNYGYTF.

V gene TRBV18 combines with J gene TRBJ2-7, with 8 bases lining up with TRBD1. The CDR3 spans 14 residues. With 6 bases clipped from V and 2 bases from J, the junction kept 6 bases outside the gene matches. The V gene's germline CDR1 is KGHSH and CDR2 LQKENI. The CDR3 here is CASSNQQGAYEQYV. In DNA, the CDR3 is TGTGCCAGCTCTAATCAACAGGGGGCCTACGAGCAGTACGTC.

This chain connects TRBV7-2 to TRBJ1-3; the D is unclear. The CDR3 has 14 residues. Trimming stripped 1 base from V and 2 bases from J, with 6 bases between. The germline CDR1 and CDR2 sequences are SGHTA and FQGNSA. CDR3 in DNA: TGTGCCAGCAGCTTAGGCACGGCTGGAAACACCATATATTTT. Translation: CASSLGTAGNTIYF.

The chain carries TRBV27 and TRBJ1-6, with 7 bases that match TRBD1. This CDR3 is 17 amino acids long. Germline V CDR1 and CDR2: MNHEY, SMNVEV (reference sequence). The ends lost 3 bases at V and 10 bases at J; junction bases unmatched: 15. In DNA form, the CDR3 reads TGTGCCAGCAGTTTTCTAAAGACAGGGAACCAGGGGTCACCCCTCCACTTT. Translated, it gives CASSFLKTGNQGSPLHF.

The chain carries TRBV9 and TRBJ1-3; the match to TRBD1 covers 7 bases. The trim removed 0 bases at V and 0 bases at J, leaving 6 bases unmatched. CDR1 and CDR2 (germline): SGDLS, YYNGEE. The CDR3 has 17 residues. The CDR3 protein is CASSVAGQLLSGNTIYF. DNA of the CDR3: TGTGCCAGCAGCGTAGCGGGACAGTTGCTCTCTGGAAACACCATATATTTT.